These T cell receptor beta chains were read from a single sample in a study of blood T cell repertoires in COVID-19. The data were produced by immunoSEQ multiplex PCR, yet TCRdb's version contains in-frame clones alone and is incomplete. Here the sample spans about 18,000 clones, around nine tenths being singletons. The source material was peripheral blood. Receptors originate from a human donor in a cohort sampled during active COVID-19. Both conserved end residues are part of each CDR3. D genes are given only for firm matches. Size is stated for part of the rows, as once, few or many counts, or as a class when the clone is expanded.

. TRBJ2-1 TRBV18 TRBD2 TGTGCCAGCTCACCGCCTAGCGGGATTGAGGAGCAGTTCTTC CASSPPSGIEEQFF
. TRBJ2-3 TRBV3-1/TRBV3-2 . TGTGCCAGCAGCCAAGACACTGCCACGGATACGCAGTATTTT CASSQDTATDTQYF
few TRBJ1-5 TRBV19 TRBD1 TGTGCCAGCCGTACAGGGGGGCCTTATAGCAATCAGCCCCAGCATTTT CASRTGGPYSNQPQHF
. TRBJ2-7 TRBV5-4 TRBD1 TGTGCCAGCAGCTTGGGGGGGACAGGGGCCTTCGGGAACGAGCAGTACTTC CASSLGGTGAFGNEQYF
. TRBJ1-2 TRBV19 TRBD1 TGTGCCAGTAGGGAGGGACAGGGAGTAAATGGCTACACCTTC CASREGQGVNGYTF
. TRBJ1-2 TRBV18 TRBD1 TGTGCCAGCTCACCGGGACAGGTCACTAACTATGGCTACACCTTC CASSPGQVTNYGYTF
once TRBJ2-1 TRBV4-1 TRBD2 TGCGCCAGCAGCCAAGATCAAAGCGGGAGTCGGAATGAGCAGTTCTTC CASSQDQSGSRNEQFF
. TRBJ2-7 TRBV9 TRBD2 TGTGCCAGCAGCGTAGGGACTAGCGCGGCCTACGAGCAGTACTTC CASSVGTSAAYEQYF
. TRBJ1-1 TRBV2 . TGTGCCAGCAGCCCCAGGGAGAACACTGAAGCTTTCTTT CASSPRENTEAFF
. TRBJ2-1 TRBV9 TRBD2 TGTGCCAGCAGCGTGGGGCTAGCGGGAGTGGTGCAGTTCTTC CASSVGLAGVVQFF
. TRBJ2-3 TRBV19 TRBD2 TGTGCCAGTAGGGCGGGACTAGCGGGAGAGGAGGATACGCAGTATTTT CASRAGLAGEEDTQYF
. TRBJ2-2 TRBV11-2 TRBD1 TGTGCCAGCAGCTTATTAGGACAGGCGAGGAAAAACACCGGGGAGCTGTTTTTT CASSLLGQARKNTGELFF
. TRBJ2-1 TRBV3-1/TRBV3-2 TRBD2 TGTGCCAGCAGCCAAGGGCCTAGCGGGACTGGTAGGAATGAGCAGTTCTTC CASSQGPSGTGRNEQFF
. TRBJ1-3 TRBV7-2 . TGTGCCAGCAGCTCGTGGGCCAACACCATATATTTT CASSSWANTIYF
. TRBJ2-1 TRBV7-9 TRBD2 TGTGCCAGCAGCTCAGGACTAGCGGGAAGGGGAAATGAGCAGTTCTTC CASSSGLAGRGNEQFF
few TRBJ1-2 TRBV6-5 . TGTGCCAAGGGGGTCAGGTATGGCTACACCTTC CAKGVRYGYTF